This T cell receptor beta chain stems from a study of blood T cell repertoires in COVID-19. Overall study context: Sample material is recorded as cDNA or gDNA derived from T cells, B-cell-depleted T cells, or PBMCs.

The CDR3 sequence is 16 residues long. Germline lookup yields CDR1 LNHDA and CDR2 SQIVND (reference sequence). The V segment lost 2 bases and the J segment 4 bases; nucleotides outside the gene matches: 6. Study processing details: The authors estimated nucleated cell counts from reference gene primer amplification. Here immunoSEQ multiplex PCR was the method, and the copy in TCRdb shows in-frame clones only, minus some. V and J calls and clone size are as listed in that table; D and trimming were resolved from the DNA. This repertoire shows fewer than 100,000 clones, 75% to 95% found once; its top ten account for less than 0.85%.

The chain has TRBV19 and TRBJ1-5; 9 bases match TRBD1. The sample was peripheral blood. The receptor was derived from a woman of 80 years or more with acute or convalescent COVID-19. Written as DNA, the CDR3 is TGTGCCAGTAGTATAATCCAACAGGGGGCAAATCAGCCCCAGCATTTT. Translated, it gives CASSIIQQGANQPQHF.